Listed here are 14 T cell receptor beta chains from one sample, sequenced in a study of human T cells and chemical hapten exposure. TCRdb passed the 5' RACE reads through MiXCR, listing each CDR3 protein once. The sample carries more than 60,000 distinct CDR3 sequences, roughly 15% recorded once. From whole blood left unfractionated, total RNA was extracted. The receptors were gathered from a female donor in good health.

J is TRBJ1-1 and V is TRBV4-3, with 9 nucleotides matching TRBD1. The germline CDR1 and CDR2 sequences are LGHNA and YSLEER. The CDR3 contains 20 residues. The J segment lost 3 bases and the V segment lost 0 bases, leaving 17 bases of the junction unmatched. The CDR3 reads CASSQDSSGQGRVEDTEAFF. The CDR3 DNA sequence: TGCGCCAGCAGCCAAGATTCTTCCGGACAGGGGCGAGTCGAGGACACTGAAGCTTTCTTT.

V is TRBV7-2 and J is TRBJ1-1, with 7 bases matching TRBD1. CDR1 and CDR2 (germline): SGHTA, FQGNSA. Trimming removed 0 bases from V and 1 base from J; junction bases left unmatched: 2. CDR3 length: 15 residues. CDR3 region: CASSLAKGANTEAFF. The CDR3, as DNA: TGTGCCAGCAGCTTAGCAAAGGGGGCGAACACTGAAGCTTTCTTT.

This clonotype was observed a few times. This chain links TRBV14 with TRBJ1-3; 9 bases align to TRBD1. The CDR3 runs to 16 residues. CDR1 is SGHDN, CDR2 FVKESK, per germline. Germline trimming cut 4 bases from V and 3 bases from J; bases unmatched to any gene: 7. CDR3 nucleotide sequence: TGTGCCAGCAGCCTTTACAGGGGGCTCTTTGGAAACACCATATATTTT. Its protein product is CASSLYRGLFGNTIYF.

The chain links TRBV4-2 to TRBJ1-3; D is unresolved. Germline CDR1 reads LGHNA; CDR2 reads YNFKEQ. This CDR3 has 16 amino acids. The ends were cut back, 0 bases at V and 0 bases at J, with 9 bases in the middle. The CDR3 sequence is CASSQDKVYSGNTIYF. In DNA form, the CDR3 reads TGTGCCAGCAGCCAAGATAAGGTTTACTCTGGAAACACCATATATTTT.

The V call is TRBV9, the J call TRBJ2-1; 8 bases fit TRBD2. The CDR3 contains 17 residues. Per the germline V gene, CDR1 is SGDLS and CDR2 is YYNGEE. V was clipped by 0 bases and J by 6 bases; unmatched bases: 11. The CDR3 DNA reads TGTGCCAGCAGCGTAGGGAGTAGCGGGATGGTGATCAATGAGCAGTTCTTC. Translation gives CASSVGSSGMVINEQFF.

This chain joins TRBV28 and TRBJ2-1; 9 bases are shared with TRBD2. Germline V gene data show CDR1 as MDHEN and CDR2 as SYDVKM. J lost 5 bases, V lost 1 base, and 15 bases had no gene match. The CDR3 consists of 19 residues. The CDR3 DNA sequence: TGTGCCAGCAGTTTATCCCCAGCGGGAGGCCCTAAGCACCACAATGAGCAGTTCTTC. It encodes CASSLSPAGGPKHHNEQFF.

In its sample, this clonotype was seen a few times. The gene calls are TRBV7-2 and TRBJ2-7, with 8 positions matching TRBD2. The CDR3 runs 17 residues. The V gene's germline CDR1 is SGHTA and CDR2 FQGNSA. V lost 2 bases to trimming and J lost 0 bases; unmatched junction nucleotides: 9. The CDR3 region is CASSLFRGGDISYEQYF. CDR3 sequence (DNA): TGTGCCAGCAGCTTATTTCGGGGGGGGGACATCTCCTACGAGCAGTACTTC.

The V gene is TRBV6-1, the J gene TRBJ1-1; D possibly corresponds to TRBD1 (5 bases). V lost 6 bases and J 8 bases, leaving 13 bases between the germline ends. The CDR3 contains 12 residues. Looked up from germline, CDR1 is MNHNS and CDR2 is SASEGT. CDR3 in DNA: TGTGCCAGCAGGAGGACATTGTCCGAAGCTTTCTTT. Its protein product is CASRRTLSEAFF.

V gene TRBV7-9 combines with J gene TRBJ1-3; the D gene is possibly TRBD1 (5 bases). CDR3 size: 15 residues. Germline CDR1 SEHNR, CDR2 FQNEAQ (reference sequence). Trimming cost V 3 bases and J 0 bases, with 9 bases left between them. The CDR3 sequence: CASSLDGGSGNTIYF. The CDR3 nucleotides read TGTGCCAGCAGCTTGGACGGGGGCTCTGGAAACACCATATATTTT.

The rearrangement joins TRBV7-6 to TRBJ2-2; D is unresolved. Looked up from germline, CDR1 is SGHVS and CDR2 is FNYEAQ. The V end was cut by 5 bases, the J end by 6 bases, with 10 bases between. This CDR3 comprises 13 residues. The CDR3 DNA follows: TGTGCCAGCAGCCCACTGGGTGCCGGGGAGCTGTTTTTT. Protein sequence: CASSPLGAGELFF. The full variable domain, its missing parts supplied by reference TRBV7-6 and TRBJ2-2, is GAGVSQSPRYKVTKRGQDVALRCDPISGHVSLYWYRQALGQGPEFLTYFNYEAQQDKSGLPNDRFSAERPEGSISTLTIQRTEQRDSAMYRCASSPLGAGELFFGEGSRLTVL.

The V gene is TRBV7-9, the J gene TRBJ1-2; no clear D gene. V lost 0 bases and J 4 bases, leaving 12 bases between the germline ends. The CDR3 covers 15 residues. Germline V gene sequence: CDR1 SEHNR, CDR2 FQNEAQ (reference sequence). As DNA, the CDR3 is TGTGCCAGCAGCTTAGCACAGCTTTTCCCCTATGGCTACACCTTC. Protein: CASSLAQLFPYGYTF.

This clonotype showed up just a few times. The gene calls are TRBV27 and TRBJ2-3; the D gene is possibly TRBD1 (6 bases). CDR3 length equals 14 residues. V was pared by 2 bases and J by 9 bases, with 15 bases between. Per the germline V gene, CDR1 is MNHEY and CDR2 is SMNVEV (reference sequence). CDR3 in DNA: TGTGCCAGCAGTTTACTTAACAGGGAAGGCACGCAGTATTTT. This translates into CASSLLNREGTQYF.

This chain joins TRBV30 and TRBJ1-1, with TRBD1 matching over 9 bases. CDR3 length: 15 amino acids. Germline values: CDR1 GTSNPN, CDR2 SVGIG (reference sequence). Trimming cost V 4 bases and J 5 bases; bases outside gene matches: 11. This chain's CDR3 is CAWTYDGQGKTEAFF. The CDR3 DNA sequence: TGTGCCTGGACCTACGATGGACAGGGGAAGACTGAAGCTTTCTTT.

In its sample, this clonotype was seen a few times. The gene calls are TRBV7-2 and TRBJ2-3, with D perhaps TRBD1 or TRBD2 (6 bases each). V gave up 7 bases and J gave up 7 bases, with 21 bases separating them. The germline V gene encodes CDR1 SGHTA and CDR2 FQGNSA. The CDR3 loop spans 15 amino acids. In DNA, the CDR3 is TGTGCCAGCACCCAGGACAGCAGGGGAGGAAATACGCAGTATTTT. Protein sequence: CASTQDSRGGNTQYF.